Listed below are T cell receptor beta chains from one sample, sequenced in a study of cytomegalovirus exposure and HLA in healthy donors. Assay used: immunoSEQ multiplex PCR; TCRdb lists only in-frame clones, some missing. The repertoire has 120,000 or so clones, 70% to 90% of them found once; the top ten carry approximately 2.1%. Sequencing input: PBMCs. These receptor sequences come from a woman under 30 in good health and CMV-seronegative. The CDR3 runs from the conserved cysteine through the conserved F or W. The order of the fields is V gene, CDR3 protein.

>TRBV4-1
CASSQEKRGGEYEQYF
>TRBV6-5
CASSYYSGGIDTQYF
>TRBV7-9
CASSSGQGYEKLFF
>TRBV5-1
CASSLMRTGGGNTEAFF
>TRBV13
CASSLERARGYTF
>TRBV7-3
CASSLTPDTDTQYF
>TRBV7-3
CASSLTLADTGELFF
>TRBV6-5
CASSYWFSGGNTEAFF
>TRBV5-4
CASSLEGLAGYNEQFF
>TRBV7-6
CASSLAGDSASYEQYF
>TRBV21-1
CARRDRGPSYEQYF
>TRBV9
CASSVGTGIVAEAFF
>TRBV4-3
CASSQVHGGVGELFF
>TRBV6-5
CASSYRDEQFF
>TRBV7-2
CASSLTSGDNEQFF
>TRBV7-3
CASSLFASGGPNEQFF
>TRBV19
CASSIEQGSPYGYTF
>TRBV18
CASSPRRGEQFF
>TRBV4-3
CASRLSPQGPDTQYF
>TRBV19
CASSIEMNTEAFF
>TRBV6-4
CASSPGGSGGYTF
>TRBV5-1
CASSPGQSYEQYF
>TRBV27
CASSLGGGQPQHF
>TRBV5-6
CASSDTGGASHGYTF
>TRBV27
CASSYRWSSYNSPLHF
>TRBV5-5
CASSPRTLPDLFDDTGELFF
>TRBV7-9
CASTIRGRGGTDTQYF
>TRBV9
CASSVGGGTYEQYF
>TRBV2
CASSDLAGPYNEQFF
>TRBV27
CASSHRTGVRDTGELFF
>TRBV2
CASRRGRVDTGELFF
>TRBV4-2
CASSPTGGGEAFF